Listed below are T cell receptor beta chains from one sample, sequenced in a study of shared clonotypes between healthy human individuals. TCRdb's copy holds only in-frame clones and misses some; the assay was immunoSEQ multiplex PCR. The repertoire holds 450,000 to 500,000 clones, with over 70% as singletons. What was sequenced was PBMCs. These TCRs come from a woman aged 40 to 49 in good health. Some clones in this sample may be carry-over from other donors' samples. Each CDR3 is given with its conserved first and last residue. The D gene is left open where the match is weak. Rows give clone size only sometimes, using once, few, many, or a class for an expanded clone.

TRBJ2-7	.	TRBD2	TRBV2	TGTGCCAGCAGTGGTAGGGGGGTAGCGGGGTCCTACGAGCAGTACTTC	CASSGRGVAGSYEQYF
TRBJ1-2	.	.	TRBV9	TGTGCCAGCAGCGTGGCCGGTAACTATGGCTACACCTTC	CASSVAGNYGYTF
TRBJ2-1	.	TRBD2	TRBV10-3	TGTGCCATCAGTCCGGCGGGGCTAGCGGGAGGGAATGAGCAGTTCTTC	CAISPAGLAGGNEQFF
TRBJ2-1	.	.	TRBV6-4	TGTGCCAGCAGTACCCGACAAGGACAGCCTTACAATGAGCAGTTCTTC	CASSTRQGQPYNEQFF
TRBJ2-7	.	TRBD1	TRBV11-3	TGCGCCAGCAGCTTATCCGGGACAGGGGCTGAGCAGTACTTC	CASSLSGTGAEQYF
TRBJ1-1	.	.	TRBV19	TGTGCCAGTAGTATGGCAGGAGGGTGGAACACTGAAGCTTTCTTT	CASSMAGGWNTEAFF
TRBJ2-1	.	.	TRBV11-3	TGTGCCAGCAGCTTAGTAGGTCTGGGATACAATGAGCAGTTCTTC	CASSLVGLGYNEQFF
TRBJ2-2	.	.	TRBV11-3	TGTGCCAGCAGCTTAGCGGGACTCACCACCGGGGAGCTGTTTTTT	CASSLAGLTTGELFF
TRBJ2-1	.	.	TRBV25-1	TGTGCCAGCAGTGACCGGACTGCCGGAGGGTACAATGAGCAGTTCTTC	CASSDRTAGGYNEQFF
TRBJ1-3	.	.	TRBV18	TGTGCCAGCTCCGCAGTTGGGGACACCATATATTTT	CASSAVGDTIYF
TRBJ1-4	.	.	TRBV7-9	TGTGCCAGCTTAAGAACAGGGACCGCTAATGAAAAACTGTTTTTT	CASLRTGTANEKLFF
TRBJ1-2	.	.	TRBV14	TGTGCCAGCAGCCAAGTGGCCACCTATGGCTACACCTTC	CASSQVATYGYTF
TRBJ1-5	.	.	TRBV7-8	TGTGCCAGCAGCTTACTGGGGGATGATCAGCCCCAGCATTTT	CASSLLGDDQPQHF
TRBJ1-4	.	.	TRBV4-1	TGCGCCAGCAGCCAAGACGTTCTTATGGTAAAACTGTTTTTT	CASSQDVLMVKLFF
TRBJ2-7	few	.	TRBV6-4	TGTGCCAGCAGTGAGGGGGAACGGGGCGAGCAGTACTTC	CASSEGERGEQYF
TRBJ1-6	.	.	TRBV30	TGTGCCTGGAGTGAAAGGACGAGTAATTCACCCCTCCACTTT	CAWSERTSNSPLHF
TRBJ2-4	many	TRBD1	TRBV7-2	TGTGCCAGCAGCTTACCCTGGGACAGGGGACCCATTCAGTACTTC	CASSLPWDRGPIQYF
TRBJ2-6	few	TRBD2	TRBV28	TGTGCCAGCAGTTCGCGGGGGGCCCCTAGCTCTGGGGCCAACGTCCTGACTTTC	CASSSRGAPSSGANVLTF
TRBJ1-2	.	.	TRBV6-1	TGTGCCAGCAGTGAAAACTATGGCTACACCTTC	CASSENYGYTF
TRBJ2-1	.	TRBD2	TRBV7-9	TGTGCCAGCAGCTTCCTTAGCGGGAGATCCTACAATGAGCAGTTCTTC	CASSFLSGRSYNEQFF
TRBJ2-2	few	.	TRBV28	TGTGCCAGCACCTTTACCGGGGAGCTGTTTTTT	CASTFTGELFF
TRBJ2-4	.	.	TRBV28	TGTGCCAGCAGTTTAGAGGGATGGGGCAAAAACATTCAGTACTTC	CASSLEGWGKNIQYF
TRBJ2-7	.	.	TRBV27	TGTGCCAGCACCCCTGGATCGGCGGGAATGCACGAGCAGTACTTC	CASTPGSAGMHEQYF
TRBJ2-2	.	.	TRBV10-3	TGTGCCATCAGTCTGGGACCTAACACCGGGGAGCTGTTTTTT	CAISLGPNTGELFF
TRBJ2-7	.	TRBD2	TRBV6-5	TGTGCCACCTTTTCACCGGGACTAGCGCCATACGAGCAGTACTTC	CATFSPGLAPYEQYF
TRBJ1-4	.	.	TRBV6-6	TGTGCCAGCAGTTACTCGAGGGACTTTTCCGAAAAACTGTTTTTT	CASSYSRDFSEKLFF
TRBJ1-5	once	TRBD1	TRBV29-1	TGCAGCGTTGGACAGGGAAACAATCAGCCCCAGCATTTT	CSVGQGNNQPQHF
TRBJ2-7	.	.	TRBV2	TGTGCCAGCAGTGAGGGTGGGGGAAGCTCCTACGAGCAGTACTTC	CASSEGGGSSYEQYF
TRBJ2-7	.	.	TRBV28	TGTGCCAGCAGTTGGGGTTCGCTGGGAAAATACGAGCAGTACTTC	CASSWGSLGKYEQYF
TRBJ2-7	.	.	TRBV18	TGTGCCAGCTCATCGGCTACCCTTCCTTACGAGCAGTACTTC	CASSSATLPYEQYF
TRBJ2-7	.	.	TRBV9	TGTGCCAGCAGCGTAGGGGAGAGCTCCTACGAGCAGTACTTC	CASSVGESSYEQYF
TRBJ2-1	.	TRBD2	TRBV7-2	TGTGCCAGCAGGACTAGCGGGAGAGCCTACAATGAGCAGTTCTTC	CASRTSGRAYNEQFF
TRBJ2-5	.	.	TRBV18	TGTGCCAGCTCAAGCGAACAGGTCCAAGAGACCCAGTACTTC	CASSSEQVQETQYF
TRBJ2-1	.	.	TRBV5-1	TGCGCCAGCAGCTTGGCATCCGCGGGTGAGCAGTTCTTC	CASSLASAGEQFF
TRBJ2-3	.	TRBD2	TRBV7-3	TGTGCCAGCAGCTTTGCGGGGGGGAACACAGATACGCAGTATTTT	CASSFAGGNTDTQYF
TRBJ2-6	.	.	TRBV11-2	TGTGCCAGCAGCCCCGGAGCCTCTGGGGCCAACGTCCTGACTTTC	CASSPGASGANVLTF
TRBJ1-2	.	.	TRBV27	TGTGCCAGCAGTTCCCTCGGACGGAGCTACATCGATGGCTACACCTTC	CASSSLGRSYIDGYTF
TRBJ2-7	.	.	TRBV5-1	TGCGCCAGCAGCTCCGGCAGGGGAGATACCGAGCAGTACTTC	CASSSGRGDTEQYF
TRBJ1-3	.	TRBD1	TRBV11-2	TGTGCCAGCCAGCCTGACAGGGCTGGAAACACCATATATTTT	CASQPDRAGNTIYF
TRBJ1-2	.	.	TRBV4-3	TGCGCCAGCAGACAAGATCAAGGACCAAAGAACTATGGCTACACCTTC	CASRQDQGPKNYGYTF
TRBJ2-1	many	TRBD2	TRBV5-4	TGTGCCAGCAGCTTGGATTCTAGCGGGCTCAATGAGCAGTTCTTC	CASSLDSSGLNEQFF
TRBJ1-2	.	.	TRBV30	TGTGCCTGGAGTAGTGGGGACTATGGCTACACCTTC	CAWSSGDYGYTF
TRBJ1-2	.	.	TRBV28	TGTGCCAGCAGTTCACCCGGGGGGGCGCGGGGCTACACCTTC	CASSSPGGARGYTF
TRBJ2-7	.	.	TRBV6-5	TGTGCCAGCAGTCAGGACAGATACGAGCAGTACTTC	CASSQDRYEQYF